This is a list of T cell receptor beta chains from one sample in a study of CD8 T cells in ankylosing spondylitis. TCRdb redid the calling of the 5' RACE reads with MiXCR, one entry per CDR3 protein. In the table there are some 200,000 distinct CDR3 sequences, around 25% of which are singletons. Sequenced sample: blood, either unsorted or a sorted T cell fraction (not recorded which). These receptors came from a male donor with ankylosing spondylitis or in good health (not recorded which). The CDR3 runs from the conserved cysteine through the conserved F or W. The D gene is left open where the match is weak. For some rows the clone size is stated as once, few or many, or as a class when expanded; others skip it.

v_gene	abundance	j_gene	d_gene	CDR3nt	CDR3aa
TRBV4-3	many	TRBJ1-2	TRBD1	TGCGCCAGCAGCCAAGAGGTGGGGACAGGCGGCGGCTACACCTTC	CASSQEVGTGGGYTF
TRBV29-1	many	TRBJ1-2	-	TGCAGCGTTGAAAGGGACACCCAGCGGGGTGGCTACACCTTC	CSVERDTQRGGYTF
TRBV5-6	-	TRBJ2-2	-	TGTGCCAGCAGCCGTATAACGCGGTATTGGGACACCGGGGAGCTGTTTTTT	CASSRITRYWDTGELFF
TRBV10-3	many	TRBJ1-5	-	TGTGCCATCAGTGAGTGGGGTAGCAATCAGCCCCAGCATTTT	CAISEWGSNQPQHF
TRBV12-3/TRBV12-4	many	TRBJ2-1	TRBD2	TGTGCCAGCAGTTCTGGGACTAGCGTCGGGGGAAGGTTC	CASSSGTSVGGRF
TRBV6-2/TRBV6-3	many	TRBJ1-1	-	TGTGCCAGCAGTACCAACTACCCGAACACTGAAGCTTTCTTT	CASSTNYPNTEAFF
TRBV7-9	many	TRBJ1-1	-	TGTGCCAGCAGCACCCACAGGGTATCTGAAGCTTTCTTT	CASSTHRVSEAFF
TRBV5-6	-	TRBJ2-3	TRBD2	TGTGCCAGCAGCTCAAAGGGGGGACTAGCGGGAGTGAAAATCACAGATACGCAGTATTTT	CASSSKGGLAGVKITDTQYF
TRBV7-2	many	TRBJ2-7	-	TGTGCCAGCAGCTTAGGGTGGGGGACCGCCTCGGGAGAGCAGTACTTC	CASSLGWGTASGEQYF
TRBV12-3/TRBV12-4	many	TRBJ2-5	-	TGTGCCAGCAGTTTTTCGGGCGCGGGAGAGACCCAGTACTTC	CASSFSGAGETQYF
TRBV20-1	few	TRBJ2-3	-	TGCAGTGCTATCCCAGCGAGGATTAGCACAGATACGCAGTATTTT	CSAIPARISTDTQYF
TRBV20-1	medium-sized	TRBJ2-1	-	TGCAGTGCAATCACTAGTTCCGGTTGGTACAATGAGCAGTTCTTC	CSAITSSGWYNEQFF
TRBV20-1	many	TRBJ2-4	-	TGCAGTGCCTGGGCGAGATATGACATTCAGTACTTC	CSAWARYDIQYF
TRBV20-1	many	TRBJ2-1	-	TGCAGTGCCCCCGAGGTAATAAGGGGCAATGAGCAGTTCTTC	CSAPEVIRGNEQFF
TRBV5-1	many	TRBJ2-7	TRBD1	TGCGCCAGCAGCTTGGACAGGGGGCTGGGGCCAGGCGAGCAGTACTTC	CASSLDRGLGPGEQYF
TRBV25-1	many	TRBJ2-2	-	TGTGCCAGCAGTGCGGGTCTGAACACCGGGGAGCTGTTTTTT	CASSAGLNTGELFF
TRBV10-3	many	TRBJ2-3	TRBD2	TGTGCCATCAGTCTTGGACTAGCCTCCCTAGATACGCAGTATTTT	CAISLGLASLDTQYF
TRBV20-1	-	TRBJ2-5	-	TGCAGTGCTCCTCACTGGGACAACCAAGAGACCCAGTACTTC	CSAPHWDNQETQYF
TRBV5-1	-	TRBJ1-5	-	TGCGCCAGCAGACCGGACTATAATAGCAATCAGCCCCAGCATTTT	CASRPDYNSNQPQHF
TRBV7-2	many	TRBJ2-5	-	TGTGCCAGCAGCTTAGCGGTATTTGGTAGGGGGAACCAAGAGACCCAGTACTTC	CASSLAVFGRGNQETQYF
TRBV29-1	many	TRBJ1-5	-	TGCAGCGTTGGGGGGGCTGGGAAGAATCAGCCCCAGCATTTT	CSVGGAGKNQPQHF
TRBV12-3/TRBV12-4	-	TRBJ2-7	TRBD2	TGTGCCAGCAAAGACGGGACTAGCTCCTACGAGCAGTACTTC	CASKDGTSSYEQYF
TRBV29-1	-	TRBJ2-5	TRBD1	TGCAGCGTTTATTACAGGGGTGGTGAGACCCAGTACTTC	CSVYYRGGETQYF
TRBV5-4	-	TRBJ1-1	-	TGTGCCAGCAGCTTAGGATCTTTCAACACTGAAGCTTTCTTT	CASSLGSFNTEAFF
TRBV5-1	many	TRBJ1-5	-	TGCGCCAGCAGCTTGCTTGGTTACAGCAATCAGCCCCAGCATTTT	CASSLLGYSNQPQHF
TRBV12-3/TRBV12-4	-	TRBJ1-4	-	TGTGCCAGCAGTTTTCAGGGGCATGGTGAAAAACTGTTTTTT	CASSFQGHGEKLFF
TRBV6-5	-	TRBJ2-1	-	TGTGCCAGCAGTTACCCCGGCAGAGGCTCCTACAATGAGCAGTTCTTC	CASSYPGRGSYNEQFF
TRBV29-1	-	TRBJ2-7	-	TGCAGCGTTGAAGACACCGGATTCTACGAGCAGTACTTC	CSVEDTGFYEQYF
TRBV20-1	-	TRBJ2-7	TRBD2	TGCAGTGCCCAGACTAGCGGACGTACCTCCTACGAGCAGTACTTC	CSAQTSGRTSYEQYF
TRBV12-3/TRBV12-4	-	TRBJ1-2	-	TGTGCCAGCAGTGGACGGGAGCCCGACTATGGCTACACCTTC	CASSGREPDYGYTF
TRBV27	-	TRBJ2-1	TRBD2	TGTGCCAGCAGTTTACGACTAGCGGGAGGCTACAATGAGCAGTTCTTC	CASSLRLAGGYNEQFF
TRBV5-1	few	TRBJ2-7	TRBD2	TGCGCCAGCAGCCTCCGGACTAGCGGTACCTACGAGCAGTACTTC	CASSLRTSGTYEQYF
TRBV5-1	many	TRBJ2-1	-	TGCGCCAGCTCCCCAGGGGTCGGAGGCCCCTACAATGAGCAGTTCTTC	CASSPGVGGPYNEQFF
TRBV20-1	few	TRBJ2-7	-	TGCAGTGCTAGTGCCCAAGTACCCCCTTACGAGCAGTACTTC	CSASAQVPPYEQYF
TRBV4-1	-	TRBJ2-1	-	TGCGCCAGCAGCCTAAACAGGGCGGGTCCCTACAATGAGCAGTTCTTC	CASSLNRAGPYNEQFF
TRBV6-1	-	TRBJ2-1	TRBD2	TGTGCCAGCAGTGAAATCGGCGGGAGGGCCACCATTGAGCAGTTCTTC	CASSEIGGRATIEQFF
TRBV6-5	many	TRBJ2-5	-	TGTGCCAGCAGTTACTCTATGGCCAGGTCCAAAAAAGAGACCCAGTACTTC	CASSYSMARSKKETQYF
TRBV12-3/TRBV12-4	many	TRBJ2-1	-	TGTGCCAGCAGTTTAGCGGGGTCCGGCAGTGAGCAGTTCTTC	CASSLAGSGSEQFF
TRBV21-1	-	TRBJ1-2	-	TGTGCCAGCAGCCGGAGGGACAGGCACTACACCTTC	CASSRRDRHYTF
TRBV6-5	-	TRBJ2-5	-	TGTGCCAGCAGTTACTCGACTCGACACCAAGAGACCCAGTACTTC	CASSYSTRHQETQYF
TRBV6-5	-	TRBJ2-5	-	TGTGCCAGCAGTTACGAGGGGGGGGAGACCCAGTACTTC	CASSYEGGETQYF
TRBV4-1	many	TRBJ2-4	-	TGCGCCAGCAGCCAAACTGACAGGAGCTTAGCCAAAAACATTCAGTACTTC	CASSQTDRSLAKNIQYF
TRBV5-1	many	TRBJ2-3	-	TGCGCCAGCTCTCCCGCGTGGGGGCCTCGGACAGATACGCAGTATTTT	CASSPAWGPRTDTQYF
TRBV11-2	-	TRBJ2-7	-	TGTGCCAGCAGCTCCCCGCGGTCCTACGAGCAGTACTTC	CASSSPRSYEQYF
TRBV7-9	-	TRBJ1-1	-	TGTGCCAGCAGCTTAGGGGCAGAAGAAGCTTTCTTT	CASSLGAEEAFF
TRBV28	-	TRBJ2-7	TRBD1	TGTGCCAGCAGTTTGTCCAGGGGGACCTCCTACGAGCAGTACTTC	CASSLSRGTSYEQYF
TRBV29-1	-	TRBJ1-1	-	TGCAGCGTTTCCAGGGTGGTTGGCACTGAAGCTTTCTTT	CSVSRVVGTEAFF
TRBV4-2	many	TRBJ2-1	-	TGTGCCAGCAGCCACGATAGCGGCGAAACCTACAATGAGCAGTTCTTC	CASSHDSGETYNEQFF
TRBV20-1	few	TRBJ2-3	-	TGCAGTGCTAGAGATCCTAACCTAGGAACAGATACGCAGTATTTT	CSARDPNLGTDTQYF
TRBV28	many	TRBJ1-1	-	TGTGCCAGCACTGACTCTAGGACTGAAGCTTTCTTT	CASTDSRTEAFF
TRBV15	many	TRBJ2-7	TRBD2	TGTGCCACCAGCGGGGGCCTAGCGGGATTCGAGCAGTACTTC	CATSGGLAGFEQYF
TRBV27	-	TRBJ2-7	-	TGTGCCAGCGGAGTCAGGCGCCCCTCCTACGAGCAGTACTTC	CASGVRRPSYEQYF